This TCR beta chain originates from a study of low-dose radiotherapy and immunotherapy resistance in tumors. Study overall: Treatment of Cohort 1 consisted of 0.5 Gy per fraction every 2 weeks, adding up to 6.5 Gy. Per fraction, Cohort 2 was given 1 Gy every two weeks, accumulating a total of 13 Gy over 26 weeks. Every two weeks, one day ahead of radiation and immunotherapy, cyclophosphamide 200 mg/m2 was given (intravenously).

First-strand cDNA relied on TRAV- and TRBV-specific primers spanning alpha and beta chains. The authors amplified TCRs for about 20 PCR cycles with a constant-region primer and a V-primer adapter. From the reads, TCRdb called clonotypes with MiXCR, one entry per CDR3 protein. This sample has about 11,000 distinct CDR3 sequences, with approximately 51% found just once. All of the donors were given nivolumab, ipilimumab, aspirin, low-dose cyclophosphamide and low-dose radiotherapy as part of RACIN, a single-arm trial. The length of the CDR3 is 16 residues. The germline V gene has CDR1 SGDLS and CDR2 YYNGEE. Germline trimming cut 4 bases from V and 0 bases from J; bases unmatched to any gene: 4. This clonotype has just a few counts.

The sequence came from a human donor with advanced metastatic prostate, ovarian, gallbladder or colorectal cancer (not recorded which). This table probably holds off-target reads from a library built for another chain. The rearrangement uses TRBV9 and TRBJ2-3, with 11 bases fitting TRBD2. The CDR3 loop reads CASSPTSGGSTDTQYF. In DNA, the CDR3 is TGTGCCAGCAGCCCTACTAGCGGGGGAAGCACAGATACGCAGTATTTT.